This TCR beta chain appears in the sequencing data of a study of OX40 agonist ivuxolimab in advanced cancers. Study overall: Prior therapy, whether anti-PD-1, anti-PD-L1 or anti-CTLA-4, was allowed, and under 50% had some. Study-level results: Compared with others, partial responders at 0.1-3.0 mg/kg displayed clonal expansion among the lowest. Doses of 0.1 to 3.0 mg/kg were accompanied by clonal expansion of CD4+ and CD8+ blood T cells by week 6.

Libraries were prepared by immunoSEQ multiplex PCR; TCRdb keeps only in-frame clonotypes and omits some of them. The data contain over 65,000 clones, about 86% of them singletons. This clone was detected a few times. Antigen unknown. The CDR3 contains 15 residues. Germline trimming cut 4 bases from V and 2 bases from J; bases unmatched to any gene: 4. Germline lookup yields CDR1 SNHLY and CDR2 FYNNEI. V usage is TRBV2 and J usage is TRBJ1-3; TRBD1 matches at 8 bases. This TCR was recovered from an adult with an advanced solid tumor such as melanoma, head and neck, liver or kidney cancer. The sample in question was CD4+ or CD8+ T cells sorted from blood, obtained in a trial of the OX40 agonist ivuxolimab. In nucleotides, the CDR3 is TGTGCCAGCAGTGTTTACAGGGGGACTGGAAACACCATATATTTT. This encodes CASSVYRGTGNTIYF.